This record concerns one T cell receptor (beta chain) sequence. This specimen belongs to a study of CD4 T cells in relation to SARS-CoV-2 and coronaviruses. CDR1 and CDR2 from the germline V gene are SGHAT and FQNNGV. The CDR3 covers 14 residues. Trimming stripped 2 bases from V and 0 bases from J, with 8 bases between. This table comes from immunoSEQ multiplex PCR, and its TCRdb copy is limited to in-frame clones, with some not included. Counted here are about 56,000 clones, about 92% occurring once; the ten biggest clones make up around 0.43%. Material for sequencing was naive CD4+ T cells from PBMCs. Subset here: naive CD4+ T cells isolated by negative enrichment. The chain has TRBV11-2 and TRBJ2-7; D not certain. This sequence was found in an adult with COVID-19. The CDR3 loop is CASSLNLDSYEQYF. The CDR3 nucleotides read TGTGCCAGCAGCTTAAATTTAGACTCCTACGAGCAGTACTTC.